The 3 T cell receptor beta chains listed next were all sequenced from one sample in a study of T-cell memory formation after mild COVID-19. TCRdb used MiXCR to reprocess the 5' RACE reads, holding one entry per CDR3 protein. This table holds about 410,000 distinct CDR3 sequences, more than 20% found once. The sequenced sample was PBMCs or a T cell subset sorted from them (not recorded which). All receptors come from an adult woman who had mild COVID-19 (a few samples of this study predate the infection). Cell type and time point are not known.

This clonotype has a count of ten or more. This chain links TRBV7-3 with TRBJ2-5, with no clear D. Germline assignment: CDR1 SGHTA and CDR2 FQGTGA. V shed 2 bases and J shed 5 bases, with 12 bases lying between them. The CDR3 is made up of 14 amino acids. CDR3 loop: CASSLDSRIETQYF. The CDR3 nucleotides are TGTGCCAGCAGCTTAGATTCTAGGATTGAGACCCAGTACTTC.

This clonotype turned up a few times. This chain uses TRBV25-1 with TRBJ2-5; D is ambiguous. V was trimmed by 4 bases and J by 3 bases, leaving 9 bases between them. This CDR3 has 13 residues. CDR1 and CDR2 from the germline V gene are MGHDK and SYGVNS. The CDR3 coding sequence is TGTGCCAGCAGTGGTGGGATCGAAGAGACCCAGTACTTC. Residues: CASSGGIEETQYF.

The chain links TRBV12-3 or TRBV12-4 to TRBJ1-5; 7 positions match TRBD1. This CDR3 has 14 residues. The J segment lost 5 bases and the V segment lost 5 bases, leaving 6 bases of the junction unmatched. For the CDR3, the DNA is TGTGCCAGCAGTACCCGGGACAGTGATCAGCCCCAGCATTTT. The encoded protein is CASSTRDSDQPQHF.